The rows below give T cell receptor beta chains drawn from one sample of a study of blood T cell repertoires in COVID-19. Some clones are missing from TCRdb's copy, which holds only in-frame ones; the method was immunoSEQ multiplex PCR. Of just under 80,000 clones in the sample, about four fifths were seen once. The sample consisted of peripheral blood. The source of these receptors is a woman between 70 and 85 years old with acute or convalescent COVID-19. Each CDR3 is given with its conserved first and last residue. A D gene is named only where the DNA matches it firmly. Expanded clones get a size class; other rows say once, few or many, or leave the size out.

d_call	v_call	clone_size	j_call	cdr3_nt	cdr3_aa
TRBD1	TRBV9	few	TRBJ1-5	TGTGCCAGCAGCGCGGGACAGGGGGCGTACGAGGATAGCAATCAGCCCCAGCATTTT	CASSAGQGAYEDSNQPQHF
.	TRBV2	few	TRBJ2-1	TGTGCCAGCAGCGGAACTAGCGGCAGGGGGACCTTCTACAATGAGCAGTTCTTC	CASSGTSGRGTFYNEQFF
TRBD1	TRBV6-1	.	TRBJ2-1	TGTGCCAGCAGTGATTGGACAGGGGTGAATGAGCAGTTCTTC	CASSDWTGVNEQFF
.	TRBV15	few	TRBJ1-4	TGTGCCACCAGCAGAGATCTGGTGCAGGCTTCGGAAAAACTGTTTTTT	CATSRDLVQASEKLFF
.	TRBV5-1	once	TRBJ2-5	TGCGCCAGCAGCTTGTGGGACTTAAGGGAGACCCAGTACTTC	CASSLWDLRETQYF
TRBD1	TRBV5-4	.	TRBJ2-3	TGTGCCAGCAGCGCTGACAGGGCAACCGCTCATACGCAGTATTTT	CASSADRATAHTQYF
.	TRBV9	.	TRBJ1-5	TGTGCCAGCAGCGACGGGACAAATAGCAATCAGCCCCAGCATTTT	CASSDGTNSNQPQHF
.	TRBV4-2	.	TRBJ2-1	TGTGCCAGCAGCCAAAACGCAGGGCTTAGGGACAATGAGCAGTTCTTC	CASSQNAGLRDNEQFF
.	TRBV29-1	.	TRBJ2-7	TGCAGCGTTGAACAGGGCGAAAGCTCCTACGAGCAGTACTTC	CSVEQGESSYEQYF
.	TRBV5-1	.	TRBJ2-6	TGCGCCAGCAGCTTGGATACAGCCTCTGGGGCCAACGTCCTGACTTTC	CASSLDTASGANVLTF
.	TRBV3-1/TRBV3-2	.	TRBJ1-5	TGTGCCAGCAGTTTCACAGGGAATCAGCCCCAGCATTTT	CASSFTGNQPQHF
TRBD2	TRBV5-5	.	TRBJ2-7	TGTGCCAGCAGCCCTGGACGGAAGAGCGGGAGCGGGCTACCCTACGAGCAGTACTTC	CASSPGRKSGSGLPYEQYF
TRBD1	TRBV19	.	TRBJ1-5	TGTGCCAGTAGTATTCTCAGGGGGATCAGCAATCAGCCCCAGCATTTT	CASSILRGISNQPQHF
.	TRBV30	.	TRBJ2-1	TGTGCCTGGAGCGGATTAAGCGGTAGCCGTGAGCAGTTCTTC	CAWSGLSGSREQFF
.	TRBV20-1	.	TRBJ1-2	TGCAGTGCTAGGGCCCCCATCACCTTC	CSARAPITF
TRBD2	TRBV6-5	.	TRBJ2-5	TGTGCCAGCAGGGGGACTAGCGGGAGTGGCGAGACCCAGTACTTC	CASRGTSGSGETQYF
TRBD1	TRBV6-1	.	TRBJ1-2	TGTGCCAGCAGTGAGGACAGGGCCTATGGCTACACCTTC	CASSEDRAYGYTF
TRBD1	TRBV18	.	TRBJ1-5	TGTGCCAGCTCACCCGGACAGGGTGTGAGGTTGCCCCAGCATTTT	CASSPGQGVRLPQHF
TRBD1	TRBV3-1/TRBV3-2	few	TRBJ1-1	TGTGCCAGCAGTCGGGGACAGGTCGCTGAAGCTTTCTTT	CASSRGQVAEAFF
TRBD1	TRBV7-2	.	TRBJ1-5	TGTGCCAGCAGCTCCAGGACAGGACCCAATCAGCCCCAGCATTTT	CASSSRTGPNQPQHF
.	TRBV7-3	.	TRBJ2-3	TGTGCCAGCAGCATGTGGACAGATGATACGCAGTATTTT	CASSMWTDDTQYF